Listed below are T cell receptor beta chains from one sample, sequenced in a study of T cells in localized non-small cell lung cancer. Sequenced by immunoSEQ multiplex PCR; TCRdb stores in-frame clones only, minus some. The sample lists tens of thousands of clones, 88% occurring once. Sequencing used peripheral blood, obtained before any cancer treatment. Every receptor here comes from a woman aged 40 to 75 with stage I squamous cell lung carcinoma. Each CDR3 is given with its conserved first and last residue. The D gene is left open where the match is weak. A row's size may be missing; if present it is once, few, many or a size class.

J	size	D	V	CDR3	DNA
TRBJ1-4	-	TRBD1	TRBV4-2	CAGSQGAREKLFF	TGTGCGGGCTCGCAGGGGGCGCGCGAAAAACTGTTTTTT
TRBJ2-3	-	TRBD2	TRBV5-6	CASSTGTSVNTQYF	TGTGCCAGCAGCACCGGGACTAGCGTAAATACGCAGTATTTT
TRBJ1-2	-	-	TRBV19	CASTSFIWRSNYGYTF	TGTGCCAGTACCTCTTTCATTTGGCGATCTAACTATGGCTACACCTTC
TRBJ2-2	few	-	TRBV19	CASFADGYGELFF	TGTGCCAGTTTCGCAGACGGATACGGGGAGCTGTTTTTT
TRBJ1-2	once	-	TRBV20-1	CSAPGLDGYTF	TGCAGTGCCCCCGGACTCGATGGCTACACCTTC
TRBJ2-3	-	-	TRBV6-1	CASSEYVGAGDTQYF	TGTGCCAGCAGTGAATATGTGGGCGCGGGAGATACGCAGTATTTT
TRBJ2-1	-	-	TRBV12-5	CASGTRQSSYNEQFF	TGTGCTAGTGGTACCCGACAGAGCTCCTACAATGAGCAGTTCTTC
TRBJ2-1	-	-	TRBV9	CASSVAHGPGRNEQFF	TGTGCCAGCAGCGTAGCTCATGGGCCAGGGCGCAATGAGCAGTTCTTC
TRBJ1-6	-	-	TRBV19	CASSISGDYNSPLHF	TGTGCCAGTAGTATTTCGGGAGACTATAATTCACCCCTCCACTTT
TRBJ2-1	-	TRBD2	TRBV5-4	CASSLGTSGGAGEQFF	TGTGCCAGCAGCTTGGGCACTAGCGGGGGGGCGGGTGAGCAGTTCTTC
TRBJ2-5	-	-	TRBV5-6	CASSLAGTPPGSYF	TGTGCCAGCAGCTTGGCCGGTACTCCACCCGGGAGCTACTTC
TRBJ1-5	-	TRBD1	TRBV19	CASSITGVAGNQPQHF	TGTGCCAGTAGTATAACAGGGGTCGCCGGCAATCAGCCCCAGCATTTT
TRBJ2-1	-	-	TRBV9	CASSALGRSSYNEQFF	TGTGCCAGCAGCGCACTCGGACGGAGCTCCTACAATGAGCAGTTCTTC
TRBJ1-4	-	-	TRBV9	CASSKYMTTNEKLFF	TGTGCCAGCAGCAAATACATGACAACTAATGAAAAACTGTTTTTT
TRBJ1-6	-	-	TRBV5-1	CASSLAGPGSYNSPLHF	TGCGCCAGCAGCTTGGCAGGCCCGGGCTCCTATAATTCACCCCTCCACTTT
TRBJ1-2	-	-	TRBV5-1	CASSLGGVRRTNYGYTF	TGCGCCAGCAGCTTGGGGGGTGTAAGGAGGACTAACTATGGCTACACCTTC
TRBJ1-4	-	-	TRBV30	CACRFATNEKLFF	TGTGCCTGCAGATTTGCAACTAATGAAAAACTGTTTTTT
TRBJ2-5	-	TRBD1	TRBV4-1	CASSLTGGGETQYF	TGCGCCAGCAGCCTGACAGGGGGTGGAGAGACCCAGTACTTC
TRBJ2-1	-	-	TRBV7-3	CASSLMAGNEQFF	TGTGCCAGCAGCTTAATGGCGGGGAATGAGCAGTTCTTC
TRBJ1-5	once	-	TRBV6-5	CASSGDFNQPQHF	TGTGCCAGCTCAGGAGATTTCAATCAGCCCCAGCATTTT
TRBJ1-3	once	-	TRBV5-4	CASSRDGSGNTIYF	TGTGCCAGCAGCCGGGACGGCTCTGGAAACACCATATATTTT
TRBJ1-5	once	-	TRBV5-8	CASSEGSGGNQPQHF	TGTGCCAGCAGCGAAGGCTCAGGGGGCAATCAGCCCCAGCATTTT
TRBJ1-1	few	-	TRBV5-6	CASSLGSEAFF	TGTGCCAGCAGCTTGGGATCTGAAGCTTTCTTT
TRBJ1-1	-	-	TRBV4-2	CASSQEGVGAGTEAFF	TGTGCCAGCAGCCAAGAGGGAGTCGGGGCGGGGACTGAAGCTTTCTTT
TRBJ2-5	-	TRBD1	TRBV9	CASSVVWGQGETQYF	TGTGCCAGCAGCGTGGTTTGGGGACAGGGCGAGACCCAGTACTTC
TRBJ1-6	-	-	TRBV5-4	CASSLNRDNSPLHF	TGTGCCAGCAGCTTAAACAGGGATAATTCACCCCTCCACTTT
TRBJ2-6	-	-	TRBV7-7	CASSVHPQSRANVLTF	TGTGCCAGCAGCGTTCATCCACAAAGTCGGGCCAACGTCCTGACTTTC
TRBJ2-7	once	TRBD1	TRBV6-6	CASSYSIGTGGREQYF	TGTGCCAGCAGTTACTCGATAGGGACAGGGGGCCGCGAGCAGTACTTC
TRBJ1-6	-	TRBD1	TRBV25-1	CASSEGTGWNSPLHF	TGTGCCAGCAGTGAAGGGACAGGTTGGAATTCACCCCTCCACTTT
TRBJ1-5	-	-	TRBV30	CAWSPQSNQPQHF	TGTGCCTGGAGCCCCCAGAGCAATCAGCCCCAGCATTTT
TRBJ2-4	-	TRBD2	TRBV2	CASTPDSWRGGRTKNIQYF	TGTGCCAGCACCCCCGACAGCTGGCGGGGGGGCCGAACCAAAAACATTCAGTACTTC
TRBJ1-2	-	TRBD1	TRBV4-2	CASSQDSVRTGGGYGYTF	TGTGCCAGCAGCCAAGACTCGGTGCGGACAGGGGGCGGCTATGGCTACACCTTC
TRBJ2-1	once	TRBD1	TRBV5-1	CATADRDGNNEQFF	TGCGCCACCGCGGACAGGGATGGAAACAATGAGCAGTTCTTC
TRBJ1-4	-	-	TRBV5-4	CASSRSNEKLFF	TGTGCCAGCAGCCGTTCTAATGAAAAACTGTTTTTT